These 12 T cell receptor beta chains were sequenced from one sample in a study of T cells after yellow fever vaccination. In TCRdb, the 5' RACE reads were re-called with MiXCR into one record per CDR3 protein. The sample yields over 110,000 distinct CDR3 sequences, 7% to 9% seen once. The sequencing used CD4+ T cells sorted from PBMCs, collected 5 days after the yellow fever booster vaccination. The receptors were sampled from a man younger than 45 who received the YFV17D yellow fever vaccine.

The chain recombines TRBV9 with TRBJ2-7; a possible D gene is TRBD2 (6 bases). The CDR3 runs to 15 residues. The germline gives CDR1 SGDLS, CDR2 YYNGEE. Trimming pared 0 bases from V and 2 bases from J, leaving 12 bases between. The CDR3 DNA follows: TGTGCCAGCAGCGTAGAAGGCGGGACCACCTACGAGCAGTACTTC. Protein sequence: CASSVEGGTTYEQYF. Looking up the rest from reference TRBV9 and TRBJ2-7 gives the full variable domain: DSGVTQTPKHLITATGQRVTLRCSPRSGDLSVYWYQQSLDQGLQFLIQYYNGEERAKGNILERFSAQQFPDLHSELNLSSLELGDSALYFCASSVEGGTTYEQYFGPGTRLTVT.

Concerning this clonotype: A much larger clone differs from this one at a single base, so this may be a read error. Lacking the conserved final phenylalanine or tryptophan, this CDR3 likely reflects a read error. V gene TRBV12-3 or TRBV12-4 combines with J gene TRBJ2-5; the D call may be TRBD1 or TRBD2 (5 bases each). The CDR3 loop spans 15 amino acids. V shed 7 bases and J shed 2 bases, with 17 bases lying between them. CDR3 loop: CASTGTRHLQETQYL. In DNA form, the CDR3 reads TGTGCCAGCACCGGGACGAGACACCTACAAGAGACCCAGTACCTC.

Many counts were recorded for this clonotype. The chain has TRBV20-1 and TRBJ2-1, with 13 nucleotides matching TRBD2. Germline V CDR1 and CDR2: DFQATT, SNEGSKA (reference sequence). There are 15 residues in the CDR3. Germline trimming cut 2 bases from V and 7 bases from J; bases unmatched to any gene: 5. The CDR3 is CSARIGTSGINEQFF. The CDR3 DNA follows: TGCAGTGCTAGAATAGGGACTAGCGGGATTAATGAGCAGTTCTTC.

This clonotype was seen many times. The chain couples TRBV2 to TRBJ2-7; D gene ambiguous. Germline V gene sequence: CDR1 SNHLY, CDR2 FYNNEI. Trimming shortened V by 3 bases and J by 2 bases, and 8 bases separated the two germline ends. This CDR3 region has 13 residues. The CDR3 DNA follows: TGTGCCAGCAGTGAGAGGAGTGCCTACGAGCAGTACTTC. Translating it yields CASSERSAYEQYF.

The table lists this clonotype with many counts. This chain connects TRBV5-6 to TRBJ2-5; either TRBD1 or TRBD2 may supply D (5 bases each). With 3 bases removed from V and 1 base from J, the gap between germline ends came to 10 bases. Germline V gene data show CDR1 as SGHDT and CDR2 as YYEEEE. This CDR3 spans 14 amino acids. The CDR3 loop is CASSWMGVQETQYF. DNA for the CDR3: TGTGCCAGCAGCTGGATGGGGGTCCAAGAGACCCAGTACTTC. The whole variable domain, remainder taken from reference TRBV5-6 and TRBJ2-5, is DAGVTQSPTHLIKTRGQQVTLRCSPKSGHDTVSWYQQALGQGPQFIFQYYEEEERQRGNFPDRFSGHQFPNYSSELNVNALLLGDSALYLCASSWMGVQETQYFGPGTRLLVL.

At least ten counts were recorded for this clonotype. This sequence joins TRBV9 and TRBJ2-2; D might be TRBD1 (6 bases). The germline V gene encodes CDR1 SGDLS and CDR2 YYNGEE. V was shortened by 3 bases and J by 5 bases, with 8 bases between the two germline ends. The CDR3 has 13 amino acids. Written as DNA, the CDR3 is TGTGCCAGCAGCGCGACAGGTACCGGGGAGCTGTTTTTT. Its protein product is CASSATGTGELFF.

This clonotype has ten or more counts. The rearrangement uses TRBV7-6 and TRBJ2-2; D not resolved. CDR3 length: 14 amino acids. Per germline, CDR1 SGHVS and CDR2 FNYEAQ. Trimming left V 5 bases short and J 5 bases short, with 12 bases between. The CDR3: CASSPVLRTGELFF. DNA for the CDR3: TGTGCCAGCAGCCCTGTTTTGAGAACCGGGGAGCTGTTTTTT.

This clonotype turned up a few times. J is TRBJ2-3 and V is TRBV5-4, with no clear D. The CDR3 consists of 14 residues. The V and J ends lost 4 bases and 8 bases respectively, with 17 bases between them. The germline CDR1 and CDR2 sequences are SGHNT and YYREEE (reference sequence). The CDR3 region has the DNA TGTGCCAGCAGCCCCCGCCCGGGCGAGACTACGCAGTATTTT. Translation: CASSPRPGETTQYF.

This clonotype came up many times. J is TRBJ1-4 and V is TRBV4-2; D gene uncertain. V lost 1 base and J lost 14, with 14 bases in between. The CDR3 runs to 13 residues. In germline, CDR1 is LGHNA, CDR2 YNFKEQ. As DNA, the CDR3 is TGTGCCAGCAGCCAAGGGAATGAAGTGATGCTGTTTTTT. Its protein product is CASSQGNEVMLFF.

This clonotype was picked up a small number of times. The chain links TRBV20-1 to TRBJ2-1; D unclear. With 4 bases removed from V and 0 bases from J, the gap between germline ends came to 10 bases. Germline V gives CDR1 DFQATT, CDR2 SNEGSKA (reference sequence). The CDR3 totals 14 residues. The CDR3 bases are TGCAGTGCTAATTTCCGGAGCTCCTACAATGAGCAGTTCTTC. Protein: CSANFRSSYNEQFF.

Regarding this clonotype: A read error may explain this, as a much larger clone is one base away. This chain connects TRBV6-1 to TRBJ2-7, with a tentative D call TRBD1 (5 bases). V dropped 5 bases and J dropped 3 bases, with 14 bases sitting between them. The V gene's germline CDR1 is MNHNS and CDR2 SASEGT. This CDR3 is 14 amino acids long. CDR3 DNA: TGTGCCAGCAGTAGATCAGCAGGGTTCTACGAGCAGTACTTC. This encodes CASSRSAGFYEQYF.

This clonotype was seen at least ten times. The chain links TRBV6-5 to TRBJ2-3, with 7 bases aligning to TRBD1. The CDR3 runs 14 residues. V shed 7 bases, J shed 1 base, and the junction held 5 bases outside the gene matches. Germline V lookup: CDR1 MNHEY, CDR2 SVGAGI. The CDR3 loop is CASNQDRGTDTQYF. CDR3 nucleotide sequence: TGTGCCAGCAACCAAGACAGGGGCACAGATACGCAGTATTTT.